Following are 30 T cell receptor beta chains from one sample sequenced in a study of blood T cell repertoires in COVID-19 (dated by TCRdb to the early 2020s). Libraries were built with the immunoSEQ multiplex PCR assay. TCRdb took over this immuneACCESS table, retaining in-frame rearrangements with V and J assigned. Such tables are incomplete; in checked studies, under half of the missing clones stem from an unresolved V gene, and the remainder is unexplained. The sample table contains around 200,000 clones; only one count was recorded for 70% to 90% of them. The leading ten clones occupy 3% to 3.5% of the sample. The sample taken for sequencing was peripheral blood. The receptors were sampled from a man in his fifties or sixties with acute or convalescent COVID-19.

This clone was picked up one time. The rearrangement links TRBV7-2 to TRBJ1-1, with 7 nucleotides matching TRBD1. This CDR3 contains 15 residues. V shed 5 bases and J 1 base; nucleotides not matched to a gene: 7. Germline lookup yields CDR1 SGHTA and CDR2 FQGNSA. In nucleotides, the CDR3 is TGTGCCAGCAGCAGGGACAGTAAACCGAACACTGAAGCTTTCTTT. Translating gives CASSRDSKPNTEAFF.

V and J are TRBV9 and TRBJ1-3; 7 bases fit TRBD1. Per germline, CDR1 SGDLS and CDR2 YYNGEE. Unmatched junction bases numbered 6, after V lost 4 bases and J lost 2 bases. The CDR3 sequence is 15 residues long. The CDR3 bases are TGTGCCAGCAGCCTAACAGGGGATGCTGGAAACACCATATATTTT. Translated, it gives CASSLTGDAGNTIYF.

The chain joins TRBV6-5 to TRBJ2-3; 8 nucleotides agree with TRBD2. V was clipped by 5 bases and J by 0 bases; unmatched bases: 4. In germline, CDR1 is MNHEY, CDR2 SVGAGI. CDR3 length: 15 residues. CDR3 in amino acids: CASSTRGGSTDTQYF. The CDR3 region has the DNA TGTGCCAGCAGTACTCGGGGGGGTAGCACAGATACGCAGTATTTT.

This clone showed up many times. The V gene is TRBV7-2, the J gene TRBJ1-6; 8 bases align to TRBD1. Germline assignment: CDR1 SGHTA and CDR2 FQGNSA. Trimming took 1 base from V and 11 from J; bases not matched to a gene: 4. This CDR3 is 14 amino acids long. Here the CDR3 DNA reads TGTGCCAGCAGCTTAGGACAGGGGTTGGCACCCCTCCACTTT. It yields the protein CASSLGQGLAPLHF.

The chain joins TRBV6-5 to TRBJ2-3, with 9 bases lining up with TRBD1. Germline V lookup: CDR1 MNHEY, CDR2 SVGAGI. The CDR3 runs 15 residues. The V and J ends lost 6 bases and 3 bases, in that order; junction bases with no gene match: 7. Here the CDR3 reads CASRYGDRVTDTQYF. The CDR3 bases are TGTGCCAGCAGATATGGGGACAGGGTGACAGATACGCAGTATTTT.

V gene TRBV5-3 combines with J gene TRBJ1-4; D is unclear. TRBV5-3 is sorted into the ORF group, with uncertain function. With 0 bases removed from V and 5 bases from J, the gap between germline ends came to 11 bases. The CDR3 covers 15 residues. CDR3 amino acids: CARSLGAGKNEKLFF. The DNA of the CDR3 is TGTGCCAGAAGCTTGGGGGCAGGCAAGAATGAAAAACTGTTTTTT.

The V gene is TRBV24-1, the J gene TRBJ2-7, with 10 bases aligning to TRBD2. The CDR3 spans 15 residues. CDR1 is KGHDR, CDR2 SFDVKD, per germline. With V trimmed by 5 bases and J by 4 bases, 7 bases remained unmatched. The CDR3 bases are TGTGCCACCAGTGCGAGGACTAGCGGTTTTTACGAGCAGTACTTC. Translated: CATSARTSGFYEQYF.

The V and J genes are TRBV30 and TRBJ1-5; TRBD1 matches at 8 bases. The junction had 7 bases not matched to a gene; V was cut back by 2 bases and J by 4 bases. This CDR3 region has 15 residues. CDR1 and CDR2 from the germline V gene are GTSNPN and SVGIG (reference sequence). CDR3 in DNA: TGTGCCTGGAGTAAAGACAGGGGTACTAATCAGCCCCAGCATTTT. Translated, it gives CAWSKDRGTNQPQHF.

The chain employs TRBV5-1 and TRBJ1-1; D may be TRBD1 (5 bases). This CDR3 region has 14 residues. Germline CDR1 is SGHRS and CDR2 is YFSETQ. Trimming removed 0 bases at V and 4 bases at J, with 10 bases between. The CDR3 is CASSLVGVGTEAFF. CDR3 nucleotide sequence: TGCGCCAGCAGCTTGGTAGGGGTGGGCACTGAAGCTTTCTTT.

The V and J genes are TRBV27 and TRBJ1-2, with D possibly matching TRBD1 (6 bases). V was cut by 5 bases and J by 4 bases, with 11 bases left in between. The CDR3 loop spans 13 amino acids. Germline V gene lookup returns CDR1 MNHEY and CDR2 SMNVEV (reference sequence). The DNA of the CDR3 is TGTGCCAGCAGTCCGACAGGATTCTATGGCTACACCTTC. Residues: CASSPTGFYGYTF.

As to this clone: The sample contains more than one DNA sequence encoding this CDR3. The V call is TRBV5-1, the J call TRBJ2-7; 8 bases fit TRBD1. The CDR3 is 14 amino acids. Germline values: CDR1 SGHRS, CDR2 YFSETQ. Trimming removed 0 bases from V and 2 bases from J; junction bases left unmatched: 1. CDR3: CASSLGTGPYEQYF. The CDR3 DNA sequence: TGCGCCAGCAGCTTGGGGACAGGGCCCTACGAGCAGTACTTC.

V and J are TRBV9 and TRBJ2-1, with 11 bases aligning to TRBD2. The CDR3 sequence is 15 residues long. CDR1 SGDLS and CDR2 YYNGEE come from the germline V gene. J gave up 6 bases and V 1 base, and 3 bases lay outside the gene matches. CDR3 in DNA: TGTGCCAGCAGCGTATCCCTAGCGGGAGGCAATGAGCAGTTCTTC. Translating it yields CASSVSLAGGNEQFF.

This chain joins TRBV29-1 and TRBJ2-7; 11 bases are shared with TRBD2. The ends lost 4 bases at V and 9 bases at J; junction bases unmatched: 14. The V gene's germline CDR1 is SQVTM and CDR2 ANQGSEA. This CDR3 has 15 residues. In nucleotides, the CDR3 is TGCAGCGTTGGGCTTCTAGCGGGAGGCCGGGTTGGGCAGTACTTC. Amino acids: CSVGLLAGGRVGQYF.

The V gene is TRBV18, the J gene TRBJ2-1, with no clear D. This CDR3 spans 12 amino acids. From germline, CDR1 is KGHSH and CDR2 LQKENI. V dropped 2 bases and J dropped 8 bases, with 7 bases sitting between them. In DNA, the CDR3 is TGTGCCAGCTCACCAGGCCTAGATGAGCAGTTCTTC. It encodes CASSPGLDEQFF.

This chain joins TRBV6-5 and TRBJ2-3; D perhaps matches TRBD1 (6 bases). CDR1 is MNHEY, CDR2 SVGAGI, per germline. The germline V and J ends were trimmed by 2 bases and 2 bases, with 11 bases remaining between them. The CDR3 length is 15 residues. The CDR3 is CASSYGQGSTDTQYF. CDR3 DNA: TGTGCCAGCAGTTACGGGCAGGGGTCCACAGATACGCAGTATTTT.

Only one count was recorded for this clone. CDR3 bases: TGTGCCAGCAGACCCAGCGGGAGCTCCTACGAGCAGTACTTC. This sequence encodes CASRPSGSSYEQYF. V usage is TRBV6-6 and J usage is TRBJ2-7; 8 bases line up with TRBD2. There are 14 residues in the CDR3. Germline trimming cut 6 bases from V and 0 bases from J; bases unmatched to any gene: 4. Germline assignment: CDR1 MNHNY and CDR2 SVGAGI (reference sequence).

The rearrangement links TRBV27 to TRBJ2-1, with 8 nucleotides matching TRBD2. CDR1 is MNHEY and CDR2 is SMNVEV in the germline V gene (reference sequence). The CDR3 is 14 residues long. The J segment lost 6 bases and the V segment lost 4 bases, leaving 5 bases of the junction unmatched. CDR3 protein: CASSSGLAFNEQFF. In DNA, the CDR3 is TGTGCCAGCAGTTCCGGACTAGCCTTCAATGAGCAGTTCTTC.

J is TRBJ1-2 and V is TRBV28, with D perhaps matching TRBD1 (6 bases). The CDR3 contains 15 residues. V was pared by 4 bases and J by 4 bases, with 16 bases between. The germline CDR1 and CDR2 sequences are MDHEN and SYDVKM. CDR3 coding DNA: TGTGCCAGCAGTTCCGCGACAGGATCGGTCTATGGCTACACCTTC. As protein: CASSSATGSVYGYTF.

V is TRBV2 and J is TRBJ2-7; TRBD2 agrees at 7 bases. The CDR3 totals 14 residues. J lost 2 bases, V lost 3 bases, and 4 bases had no gene match. Germline loops: CDR1 SNHLY, CDR2 FYNNEI. CDR3 protein: CASSDWTRTYEQYF. The CDR3 DNA is TGTGCCAGCAGTGATTGGACTAGGACCTACGAGCAGTACTTC.

In its sample, this clone was seen once. CDR3 sequence (DNA): TGTGCCAGCAGTTTTGCACAGACCAAACTGTTTTTT. It translates to CASSFAQTKLFF. This chain links TRBV28 with TRBJ1-4; D remains unclear. Trimming took 3 bases from V and 11 from J, leaving 10 bases between them. This CDR3 comprises 12 residues. CDR1 is MDHEN, CDR2 SYDVKM, per germline.

V usage is TRBV19 and J usage is TRBJ2-3, with TRBD1 identical over 7 bases. J lost 2 bases, V lost 6 bases, and 5 bases had no gene match. This CDR3 is 14 amino acids long. Germline assignment: CDR1 LNHDA and CDR2 SQIVND (reference sequence). CDR3 in DNA: TGTGCCAGTAGCCAGGGGACAGTCACAGATACGCAGTATTTT. It translates to CASSQGTVTDTQYF.

The genes are TRBV14 and TRBJ2-1; 7 bases align to TRBD2. Germline assignment: CDR1 SGHDN and CDR2 FVKESK. Trimming at V came to 1 base and at J to 8 bases, leaving 14 bases not matched to a gene. CDR3 length equals 17 residues. The CDR3 coding sequence is TGTGCCAGCAGCCAAGTAGTAAGTGGGCGGGAGAGCTATGAGCAGTTCTTC. This translates into CASSQVVSGRESYEQFF.

This clone has more than one count but fewer than ten. In the same sample, other DNA sequences code for this CDR3. The chain links TRBV7-9 to TRBJ2-3, with D unclear. CDR1 SEHNR and CDR2 FQNEAQ come from the germline V gene (reference sequence). The CDR3 sequence is 16 residues long. Trimming stripped 0 bases from V and 0 bases from J, with 10 bases between. The DNA of the CDR3 is TGTGCCAGCAGCTTAGCGCGAGGCGGAAGCACAGATACGCAGTATTTT. It translates to CASSLARGGSTDTQYF.

The gene calls are TRBV29-1 and TRBJ2-1, with D possibly being TRBD2 (5 bases). CDR3 size: 14 residues. CDR1 SQVTM and CDR2 ANQGSEA come from the germline V gene. V was clipped by 1 base and J by 8 bases, with 15 bases between them. CDR3: CSVEGLAAAHEQFF. The CDR3 DNA is TGCAGCGTTGAAGGGCTAGCCGCGGCGCATGAGCAGTTCTTC.

The gene calls are TRBV19 and TRBJ1-1, with TRBD1 identical over 7 bases. The CDR3 loop spans 15 amino acids. Trimming cost V 6 bases and J 0 bases; bases outside gene matches: 7. CDR1 LNHDA and CDR2 SQIVND come from the germline V gene (reference sequence). The CDR3 DNA sequence: TGTGCCAGTAGGCGGCAGGGACAGCTGAACACTGAAGCTTTCTTT. This sequence encodes CASRRQGQLNTEAFF.

This clone showed up just once. The chain employs TRBV18 and TRBJ2-1; 12 bases are a match to TRBD2. The CDR3 length is 17 residues. Per the germline V gene, CDR1 is KGHSH and CDR2 is LQKENI. Germline trimming cut 0 bases from V and 2 bases from J; bases unmatched to any gene: 2. DNA of the CDR3: TGTGCCAGCTCACCACCGACTAGCGGGGGTGCCTACAATGAGCAGTTCTTC. Translation gives CASSPPTSGGAYNEQFF.

This clone was detected a few times. This rearrangement joins TRBV2 to TRBJ2-3; no firm D call. The CDR3 runs to 13 residues. CDR1 and CDR2 (germline): SNHLY, FYNNEI. Trimming left V 7 bases short and J 0 bases short, with 8 bases between. The CDR3 here is CASTHGSTDTQYF. The CDR3 DNA is TGTGCCAGCACCCACGGTAGCACAGATACGCAGTATTTT.

The chain combines TRBV6-5 with TRBJ2-7; weak D call: TRBD2 (5 bases). In germline, CDR1 is MNHEY, CDR2 SVGAGI. This CDR3 has 15 amino acids. Trimming removed 0 bases from V and 4 bases from J, with 13 bases in between. CDR3 loop: CASSYSGGGVYEQYF. The CDR3 DNA reads as TGTGCCAGCAGTTACTCTGGCGGAGGCGTTTACGAGCAGTACTTC.

This chain uses TRBV6-2 or TRBV6-3 with TRBJ2-4; 11 bases align to TRBD2. This CDR3 spans 18 amino acids. CDR1 is MNHEY, CDR2 SVGEGT, per germline. The trim removed 5 bases at V and 3 bases at J, leaving 12 bases unmatched. The CDR3, as DNA: TGTGCCAGCAGTACCAAATTGACTAGCGGGGTAGGCAAAAACATTCAGTACTTC. Amino acids: CASSTKLTSGVGKNIQYF.

This clone was observed once. The chain carries TRBV2 and TRBJ1-1, with TRBD1 as a possible D gene (6 bases). Germline assignment: CDR1 SNHLY and CDR2 FYNNEI. The CDR3 is made up of 14 amino acids. V was trimmed by 10 bases and J by 0 bases, leaving 15 bases between them. CDR3 sequence reads: CATLRGALNTEAFF. CDR3 coding DNA: TGTGCCACCCTCCGGGGGGCGTTGAACACTGAAGCTTTCTTT.